The present T cell receptor beta chain was sequenced within a study of T cells after posttransplantation cyclophosphamide. A marrow graft followed busulfan-fludarabine conditioning, with cyclophosphamide on days +3 and +4. Per the germline V gene, CDR1 is MNHNY and CDR2 is SVGAGI (reference sequence). There are 15 residues in the CDR3. V gave up 5 bases and J gave up 7 bases; unmatched junction bases: 5. To note about this clone: Its target is not known.

Study results and caveats: Tissue-infiltrating T cells from skin or gut overlapped little with blood T cells. Donor CD8+ memory clones often dominated recipient blood repertoires at later times. After PTCy, TRB diversity resembled that of CNI/methotrexate controls.

Some clones are missing from TCRdb's copy, which holds only in-frame ones; the method was immunoSEQ multiplex PCR. The table has 10,000 to 12,000 clones, about 89% seen once. This TCR was sampled from a male patient aged 30 to 39 who received an allogeneic stem cell transplant from a related donor, was CMV-positive, and had acute GVHD only. Some of the T cells might come from the graft donor. The sequencing here drew on CD4+ T cells sorted from PBMCs, taken after allogeneic stem cell transplant with posttransplant cyclophosphamide. The chain uses TRBV6-6 and TRBJ2-1; 13 nucleotides agree with TRBD2. DNA of the CDR3: TGTGCCAGCAGTCCGGGGACTAGCGGGGCAAATGAGCAGTTCTTC. It encodes CASSPGTSGANEQFF.